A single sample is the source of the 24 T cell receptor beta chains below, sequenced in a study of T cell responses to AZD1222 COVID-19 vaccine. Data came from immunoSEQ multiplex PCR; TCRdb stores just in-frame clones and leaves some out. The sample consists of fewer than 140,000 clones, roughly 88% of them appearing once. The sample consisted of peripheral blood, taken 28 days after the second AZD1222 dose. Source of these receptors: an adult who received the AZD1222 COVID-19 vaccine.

CDR3 in DNA: TGCGCCAGCAGCTTCGGAGGCGATGAGCAGTTCTTC. Protein: CASSFGGDEQFF. V gene TRBV5-1 combines with J gene TRBJ2-1; TRBD2 is a possible D gene (5 bases). V was cut by 2 bases and J by 8 bases, with 8 bases left in between. The CDR3 is 12 residues long. Germline assignment: CDR1 SGHRS and CDR2 YFSETQ.

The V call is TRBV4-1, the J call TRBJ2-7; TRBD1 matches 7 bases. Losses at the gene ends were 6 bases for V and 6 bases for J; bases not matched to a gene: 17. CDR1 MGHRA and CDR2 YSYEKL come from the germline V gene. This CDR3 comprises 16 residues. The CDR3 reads CASRALGQAVSREQYF. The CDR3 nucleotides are TGCGCCAGCAGAGCCCTTGGACAGGCCGTATCCCGCGAGCAGTACTTC.

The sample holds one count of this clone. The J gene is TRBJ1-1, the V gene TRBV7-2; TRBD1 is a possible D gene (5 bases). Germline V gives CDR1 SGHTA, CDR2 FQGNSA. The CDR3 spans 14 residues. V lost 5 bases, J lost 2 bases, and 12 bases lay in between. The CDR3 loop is CASSKTEINTEAFF. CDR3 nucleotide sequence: TGTGCCAGCAGCAAGACAGAGATTAACACTGAAGCTTTCTTT. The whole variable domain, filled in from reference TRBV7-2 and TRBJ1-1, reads GAGVSQSPSNKVTEKGKDVELRCDPISGHTALYWYRQSLGQGLEFLIYFQGNSAPDKSGLPSDRFSAERTGGSVSTLTIQRTQQEDSAVYLCASSKTEINTEAFFGQGTRLTVV.

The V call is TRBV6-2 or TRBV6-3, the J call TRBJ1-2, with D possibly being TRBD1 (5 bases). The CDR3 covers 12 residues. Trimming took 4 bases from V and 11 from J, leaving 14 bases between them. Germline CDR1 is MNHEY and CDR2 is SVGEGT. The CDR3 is CASSFPGGTYTF. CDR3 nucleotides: TGTGCCAGCAGTTTTCCGGGGGGAACTTACACCTTC.

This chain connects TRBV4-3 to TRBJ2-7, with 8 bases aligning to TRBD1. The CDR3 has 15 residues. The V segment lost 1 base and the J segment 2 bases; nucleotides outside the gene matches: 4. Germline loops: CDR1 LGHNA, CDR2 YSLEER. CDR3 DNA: TGCGCCAGCAGCCAAGGGACAGGGATTGCCTACGAGCAGTACTTC. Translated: CASSQGTGIAYEQYF.

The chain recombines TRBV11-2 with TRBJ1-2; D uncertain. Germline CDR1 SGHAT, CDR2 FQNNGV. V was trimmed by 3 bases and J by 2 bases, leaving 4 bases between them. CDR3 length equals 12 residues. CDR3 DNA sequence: TGTGCCAGCAGCTTCGAGAACTATGGCTACACCTTC. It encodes CASSFENYGYTF.

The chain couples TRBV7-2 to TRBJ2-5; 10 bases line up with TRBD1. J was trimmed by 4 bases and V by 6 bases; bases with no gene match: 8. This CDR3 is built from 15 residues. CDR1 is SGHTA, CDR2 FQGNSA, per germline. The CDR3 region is CASRPPGTGVETQYF. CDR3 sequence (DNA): TGTGCCAGCAGGCCTCCCGGGACAGGGGTAGAGACCCAGTACTTC.

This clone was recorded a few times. The CDR3 here is CASSYLEQVNSPLHF. The CDR3 DNA follows: TGTGCCAGCAGTTACTTGGAACAGGTTAATTCACCCCTCCACTTT. The chain has TRBV6-2 or TRBV6-3 and TRBJ1-6, with a possible D match to TRBD1 (5 bases). With 1 base removed from V and 6 bases from J, the gap between germline ends came to 10 bases. Per the germline V gene, CDR1 is MNHEY and CDR2 is SVGEGT. This CDR3 has 15 amino acids.

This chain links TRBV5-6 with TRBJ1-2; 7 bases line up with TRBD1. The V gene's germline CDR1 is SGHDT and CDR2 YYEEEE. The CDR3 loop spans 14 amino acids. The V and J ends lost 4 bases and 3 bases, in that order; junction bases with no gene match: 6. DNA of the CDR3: TGTGCCAGCAGCACCAACAGGGGAGACTATGGCTACACCTTC. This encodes CASSTNRGDYGYTF.

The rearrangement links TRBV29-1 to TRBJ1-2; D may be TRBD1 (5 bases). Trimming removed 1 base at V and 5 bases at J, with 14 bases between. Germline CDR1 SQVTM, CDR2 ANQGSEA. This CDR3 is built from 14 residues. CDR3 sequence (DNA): TGCAGCGTTGAAGTCCAGGGTAGGAAGTATGGCTACACCTTC. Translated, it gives CSVEVQGRKYGYTF.

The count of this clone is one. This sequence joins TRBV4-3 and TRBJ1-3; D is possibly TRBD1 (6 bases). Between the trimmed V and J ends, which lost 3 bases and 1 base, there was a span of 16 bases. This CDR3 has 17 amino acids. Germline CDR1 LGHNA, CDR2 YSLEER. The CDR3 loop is CASSQNSGTNSGNTIYF. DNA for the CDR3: TGCGCCAGCAGCCAGAACTCCGGGACAAATTCTGGAAACACCATATATTTT.

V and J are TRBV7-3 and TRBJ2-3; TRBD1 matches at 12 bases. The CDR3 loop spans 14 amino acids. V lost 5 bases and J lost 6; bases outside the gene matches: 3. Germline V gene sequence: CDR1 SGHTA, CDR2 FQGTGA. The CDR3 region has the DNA TGTGCCAGCAGCCTCGGGACAGGGGGCGATACGCAGTATTTT. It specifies CASSLGTGGDTQYF.

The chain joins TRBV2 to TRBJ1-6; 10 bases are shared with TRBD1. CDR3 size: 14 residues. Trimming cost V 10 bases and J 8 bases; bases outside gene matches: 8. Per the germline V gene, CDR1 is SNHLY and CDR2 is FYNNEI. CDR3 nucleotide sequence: TGTGCCACCCGGAGGGGGACAGGGGATTCACCCCTCCACTTT. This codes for CATRRGTGDSPLHF.

DNA of the CDR3: TGTGCCAGCAGCTTTCAGGGGTTGAATCGAGGAAACACCATATATTTT. Residues: CASSFQGLNRGNTIYF. The gene calls are TRBV7-2 and TRBJ1-3, with a tentative D call TRBD1 (6 bases). V was pared by 3 bases and J by 4 bases, with 16 bases between. CDR1 SGHTA and CDR2 FQGNSA come from the germline V gene. This CDR3 region has 16 residues.

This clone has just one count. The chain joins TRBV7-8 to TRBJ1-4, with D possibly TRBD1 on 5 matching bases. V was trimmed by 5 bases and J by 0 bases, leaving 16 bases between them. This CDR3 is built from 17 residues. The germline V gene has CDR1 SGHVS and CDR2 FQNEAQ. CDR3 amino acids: CASSAEPQGATNEKLFF. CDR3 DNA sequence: TGTGCCAGCAGCGCGGAGCCCCAGGGCGCAACTAATGAAAAACTGTTTTTT. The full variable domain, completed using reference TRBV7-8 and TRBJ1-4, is GAGVSQSPRYKVAKRGQDVALRCDPISGHVSLFWYQQALGQGPEFLTYFQNEAQLDKSGLPSDRFFAERPEGSVSTLKIQRTQQEDSAVYLCASSAEPQGATNEKLFFGSGTQLSVL.

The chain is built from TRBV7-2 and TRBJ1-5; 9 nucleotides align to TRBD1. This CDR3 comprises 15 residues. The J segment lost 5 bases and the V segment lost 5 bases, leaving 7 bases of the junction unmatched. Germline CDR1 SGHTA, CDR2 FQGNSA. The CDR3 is CASSLVGDRDQPQHF. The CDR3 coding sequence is TGTGCCAGCAGCCTAGTGGGGGACAGGGATCAGCCCCAGCATTTT.

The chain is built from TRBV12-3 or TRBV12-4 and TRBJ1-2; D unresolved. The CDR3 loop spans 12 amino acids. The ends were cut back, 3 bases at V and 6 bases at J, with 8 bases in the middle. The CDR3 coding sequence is TGTGCCAGCAGTTTGTCGGGGAATGGCTACACCTTC. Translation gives CASSLSGNGYTF.

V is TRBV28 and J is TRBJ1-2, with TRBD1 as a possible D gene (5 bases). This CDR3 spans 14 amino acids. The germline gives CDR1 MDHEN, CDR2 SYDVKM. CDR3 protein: CAVPGTGGKYGYTF. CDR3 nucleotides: TGTGCGGTACCCGGGACGGGGGGAAAGTATGGCTACACCTTC.

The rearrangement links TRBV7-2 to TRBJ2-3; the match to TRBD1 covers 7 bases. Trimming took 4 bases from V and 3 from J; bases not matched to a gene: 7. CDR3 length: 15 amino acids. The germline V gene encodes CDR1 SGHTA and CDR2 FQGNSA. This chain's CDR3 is CASSYRLGQTDTQYF. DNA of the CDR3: TGTGCCAGCAGCTACCGGCTGGGACAGACAGATACGCAGTATTTT.

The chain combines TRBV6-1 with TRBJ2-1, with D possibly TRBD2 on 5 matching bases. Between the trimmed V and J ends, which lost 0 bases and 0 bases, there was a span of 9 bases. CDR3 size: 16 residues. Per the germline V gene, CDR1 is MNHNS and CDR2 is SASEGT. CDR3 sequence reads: CASSEAEDSSYNEQFF. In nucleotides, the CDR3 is TGTGCCAGCAGTGAAGCGGAGGACTCCTCCTACAATGAGCAGTTCTTC.

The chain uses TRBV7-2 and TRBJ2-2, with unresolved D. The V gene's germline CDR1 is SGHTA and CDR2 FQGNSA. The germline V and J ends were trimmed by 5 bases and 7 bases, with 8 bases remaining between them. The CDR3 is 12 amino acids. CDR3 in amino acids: CASSRAYGELFF. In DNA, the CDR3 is TGTGCCAGCAGCCGAGCTTACGGGGAGCTGTTTTTT.

The CDR3 DNA reads TGCGCCAGCAGCCAAGATTGGCTAGCGGGGGGTAGGAACACCGGGGAGCTGTTTTTT. This gives the protein CASSQDWLAGGRNTGELFF. The rearrangement joins TRBV4-1 to TRBJ2-2, with TRBD2 matching over 11 bases. V trimming: 0 bases; J trimming: 1 base; junction bases outside the gene matches: 7. Germline V gene lookup returns CDR1 MGHRA and CDR2 YSYEKL. This CDR3 spans 19 amino acids.

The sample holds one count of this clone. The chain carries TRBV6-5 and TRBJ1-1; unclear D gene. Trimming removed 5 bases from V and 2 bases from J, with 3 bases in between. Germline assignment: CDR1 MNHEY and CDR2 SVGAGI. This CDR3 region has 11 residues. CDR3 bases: TGTGCCAGCAGTACCAACACTGAAGCTTTCTTT. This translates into CASSTNTEAFF.

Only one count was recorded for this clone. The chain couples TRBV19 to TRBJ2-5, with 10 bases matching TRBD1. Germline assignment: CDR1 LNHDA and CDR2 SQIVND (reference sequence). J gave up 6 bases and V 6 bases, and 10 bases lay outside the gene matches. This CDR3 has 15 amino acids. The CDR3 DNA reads TGTGCCAGTAGCACGGACAGGGGGATTAAAAAGACCCAGTACTTC. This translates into CASSTDRGIKKTQYF.